These 19 T cell receptor beta chains were sequenced from one sample in a study of blood T cell repertoires in COVID-19. Method: immunoSEQ multiplex PCR; TCRdb's copy keeps in-frame clones and lacks some. The sample includes about 500,000 clones, roughly 89% seen only once; the top ten take roughly 1%. Material: peripheral blood. The receptor set was obtained from a man between 18 and 29 years old with COVID-19, enrolled during active disease.

The chain uses TRBV24-1 and TRBJ1-2; unclear D gene. V lost 3 bases and J 5 bases, leaving 3 bases between the germline ends. This CDR3 is built from 11 residues. From germline, CDR1 is KGHDR and CDR2 SFDVKD. CDR3 region: CATSDEYGYTF. The CDR3 nucleotides are TGTGCCACCAGTGATGAGTATGGCTACACCTTC.

The chain links TRBV10-2 to TRBJ1-2, with D tentatively TRBD1 (5 bases). The ends were cut back, 2 bases at V and 7 bases at J, with 11 bases in the middle. Germline V lookup: CDR1 WSHSY, CDR2 SAAADI. The CDR3 runs to 13 residues. The CDR3 region has the DNA TGCGCCAGCAGTGAGCTCAGGGAGGGTGGCTACACCTTC. Translating gives CASSELREGGYTF.

The chain couples TRBV6-5 to TRBJ1-3; possibly TRBD1 for D (6 bases). V was pared by 6 bases and J by 4 bases, with 10 bases between. The CDR3 sequence is 13 residues long. Germline CDR1 reads MNHEY; CDR2 reads SVGAGI. CDR3 region: CASSPGGGNTIYF. The CDR3 coding sequence is TGTGCCAGCAGCCCGGGGGGCGGAAACACCATATATTTT.

This clone was seen a few times. The chain employs TRBV19 and TRBJ1-3; D gene ambiguous. CDR3 length: 13 residues. Germline loops: CDR1 LNHDA, CDR2 SQIVND (reference sequence). V dropped 6 bases and J dropped 1 base, with 7 bases sitting between them. The CDR3 region has the DNA TGTGCCAGTAGCTGGCTGTCTGGAAACACCATATATTTT. Amino acids: CASSWLSGNTIYF. Complete variable domain (other parts from reference TRBV19 and TRBJ1-3): DGGITQSPKYLFRKEGQNVTLSCEQNLNHDAMYWYRQDPGQGLRLIYYSQIVNDFQKGDIAEGYSVSREKKESFPLTVTSAQKNPTAFYLCASSWLSGNTIYFGEGSWLTVV.

The chain joins TRBV3-1 (or the pseudogene TRBV3-2) to TRBJ2-1; TRBD2 aligns across 8 bases. CDR3 length equals 16 residues. Germline-derived CDR1 and CDR2 are LGHDT and YNNKEL (reference sequence). Trimming removed 6 bases from V and 10 bases from J; junction bases left unmatched: 17. CDR3 in DNA: TGTGCCAGCAGACCAAGATCGGTGGTTAGCGGGGAAGAGCAGTTCTTC. It translates to CASRPRSVVSGEEQFF.

The chain is built from TRBV18 and TRBJ1-4, with D maybe TRBD1 (6 bases). The germline gives CDR1 KGHSH, CDR2 LQKENI. The CDR3 has 16 amino acids. Deletions cut 3 bases from V and 3 bases from J, with 14 bases between. CDR3 in DNA: TGTGCCAGCTCACCTACAGGGTTGAGTTCTAATGAAAAACTGTTTTTT. Protein sequence: CASSPTGLSSNEKLFF.

This chain uses TRBV5-4 with TRBJ2-7, with 11 bases matching TRBD2. With 0 bases clipped from V and 6 bases from J, the junction kept 5 bases outside the gene matches. The CDR3 has 15 amino acids. Looked up from germline, CDR1 is SGHNT and CDR2 is YYREEE (reference sequence). The CDR3 loop reads CASSLALAGGGEQYF. The DNA for the CDR3 is TGTGCCAGCAGCTTGGCGCTAGCGGGAGGCGGCGAGCAGTACTTC.

The chain joins TRBV11-3 to TRBJ2-1; D not resolved. The germline V gene encodes CDR1 SGHNT and CDR2 YENEEA. The CDR3 is made up of 15 amino acids. The V and J ends lost 2 bases and 1 base respectively, with 9 bases between them. The CDR3, as DNA: TGTGCCAGCAGCTTAAGGCTAGGATCCTACAATGAGCAGTTCTTC. Translated, it gives CASSLRLGSYNEQFF.

The rearrangement uses TRBV2 and TRBJ1-4, with 10 positions matching TRBD1. After removal of 6 bases from V and 7 bases from J, the junction contained 8 bases not matched to a gene. The germline V gene encodes CDR1 SNHLY and CDR2 FYNNEI. This CDR3 is built from 15 residues. The CDR3 DNA is TGTGCCAGCAGGGGGCTGACAGGGGGCGGTGAAAAACTGTTTTTT. Protein sequence: CASRGLTGGGEKLFF.

V and J are TRBV4-2 and TRBJ2-7, with D possibly matching TRBD2 (5 bases). The ends were cut back, 4 bases at V and 4 bases at J, with 11 bases in the middle. Germline CDR1 is LGHNA and CDR2 is YNFKEQ. The length of the CDR3 is 13 residues. For the CDR3, the DNA is TGTGCCAGCAGCCCCTCTAGGGAGTACGAGCAGTACTTC. Protein product: CASSPSREYEQYF.

J is TRBJ2-1 and V is TRBV14, with 10 bases matching TRBD2. CDR3 length: 16 amino acids. Germline loops: CDR1 SGHDN, CDR2 FVKESK. Unmatched junction bases numbered 6, after V lost 2 bases and J lost 5 bases. The chain's CDR3 is CASSQIGLAADNEQFF. CDR3 nucleotides: TGTGCCAGCAGCCAAATAGGACTAGCGGCAGACAATGAGCAGTTCTTC.

The chain couples TRBV30 to TRBJ2-3, with TRBD2 identical over 8 bases. Unmatched junction bases numbered 11, after V lost 4 bases and J lost 2 bases. The CDR3 runs 16 residues. Germline V gene sequence: CDR1 GTSNPN, CDR2 SVGIG (reference sequence). CDR3 loop: CAWTHPLAALTDTQYF. The CDR3 DNA reads TGTGCCTGGACCCACCCACTAGCGGCCCTCACAGATACGCAGTATTTT. The entire variable domain, with the rest obtained from reference TRBV30 and TRBJ2-3, is as follows: SQTIHQWPATLVQPVGSPLSLECTVEGTSNPNLYWYRQAAGRGLQLLFYSVGIGQISSEVPQNLSASRPQDRQFILSSKKLLLSDSGFYLCAWTHPLAALTDTQYFGPGTRLTVL.

This chain connects TRBV29-1 to TRBJ2-7; possible D gene TRBD1, 6 bases. Trimming took off 7 bases at V and 9 bases at J, with 19 bases between the two ends. Germline V lookup: CDR1 SQVTM, CDR2 ANQGSEA. This CDR3 is built from 12 residues. The CDR3 spells CSARDTPNWQYF. CDR3 in DNA: TGCAGCGCCCGGGACACCCCGAACTGGCAGTACTTC.

This chain connects TRBV4-2 to TRBJ2-5; 9 nucleotides line up with TRBD2. Germline lookup yields CDR1 LGHNA and CDR2 YNFKEQ. CDR3 length: 16 residues. J gave up 5 bases and V 0 bases, and 7 bases lay outside the gene matches. CDR3 sequence: CASSQDRSGRWETQYF. The CDR3 DNA follows: TGTGCCAGCAGCCAAGATCGAAGCGGGAGGTGGGAGACCCAGTACTTC.

The gene calls are TRBV4-2 and TRBJ1-5; 9 nucleotides align to TRBD1. This CDR3 comprises 17 residues. Per germline, CDR1 LGHNA and CDR2 YNFKEQ. V shed 4 bases and J 2 bases; nucleotides not matched to a gene: 9. The CDR3 bases are TGTGCCAGCAGCCGCCGACAGGGGGGAGAAGGCAATCAGCCCCAGCATTTT. Translating gives CASSRRQGGEGNQPQHF.

The chain joins TRBV7-5 to TRBJ2-5; TRBD2, the D gene given by the table, was not confirmed from the DNA. TRBV7-5 is annotated as a pseudogene. This CDR3 is built from 20 residues. The CDR3 bases are TGTGTCAGAAGCTTTGAATCCGGCGGGGGGGCCAAACCCGAACAAGAGACCCAGTACTTC. It is translated as CVRSFESGGGAKPEQETQYF.

This clone was seen a single time. The chain's CDR3 is CSVLSGRFSYNEQFF. In nucleotides, the CDR3 is TGCAGCGTTTTAAGCGGGAGGTTTTCCTACAATGAGCAGTTCTTC. The chain links TRBV29-1 to TRBJ2-1; TRBD2 matches 9 bases. The germline gives CDR1 SQVTM, CDR2 ANQGSEA. The V and J ends lost 5 bases and 1 base, in that order; junction bases with no gene match: 6. This CDR3 is built from 15 residues.

The chain carries TRBV7-9 and TRBJ2-3; tentative D call: TRBD1 (5 bases). The CDR3 has 14 residues. The germline CDR1 and CDR2 sequences are SEHNR and FQNEAQ (reference sequence). V lost 1 base, J lost 2 bases, and 7 bases lay in between. In DNA form, the CDR3 reads TGTGCCAGCAGCTTAGAGGGGCACACAGATACGCAGTATTTT. Protein sequence: CASSLEGHTDTQYF. Combining the CDR3 with reference TRBV7-9 and TRBJ2-3 gives the whole variable domain DTGVSQNPRHKITKRGQNVTFRCDPISEHNRLYWYRQTLGQGPEFLTYFQNEAQLEKSRLLSDRFSAERPKGSFSTLEIQRTEQGDSAMYLCASSLEGHTDTQYFGPGTRLTVL.

The chain couples TRBV7-8 to TRBJ1-1, with 7 bases fitting TRBD1. The CDR3 runs 15 residues. V was clipped by 5 bases and J by 3 bases; unmatched bases: 9. The V gene's germline CDR1 is SGHVS and CDR2 FQNEAQ. This chain's CDR3 is CASSPRRGQDTEAFF. The CDR3 DNA reads as TGTGCCAGCAGCCCCAGGAGGGGGCAGGACACTGAAGCTTTCTTT.